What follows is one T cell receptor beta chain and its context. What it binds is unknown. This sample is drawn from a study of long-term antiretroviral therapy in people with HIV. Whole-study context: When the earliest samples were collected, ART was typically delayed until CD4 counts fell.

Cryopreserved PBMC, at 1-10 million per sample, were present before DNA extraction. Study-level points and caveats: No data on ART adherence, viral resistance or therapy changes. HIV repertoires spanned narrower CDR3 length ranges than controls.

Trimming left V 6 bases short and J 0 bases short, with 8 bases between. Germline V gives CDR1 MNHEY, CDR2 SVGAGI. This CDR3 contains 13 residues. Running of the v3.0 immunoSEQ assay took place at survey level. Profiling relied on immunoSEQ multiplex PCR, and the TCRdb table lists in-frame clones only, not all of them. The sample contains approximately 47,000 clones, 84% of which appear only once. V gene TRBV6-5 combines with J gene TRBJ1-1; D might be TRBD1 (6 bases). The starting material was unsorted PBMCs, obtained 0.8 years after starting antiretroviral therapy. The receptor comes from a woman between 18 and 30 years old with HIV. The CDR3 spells CASRDSLNTEAFF. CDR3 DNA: TGTGCCAGCAGGGACAGCTTGAACACTGAAGCTTTCTTT.